This TCR beta chain was identified in a study of graft-versus-host responses after intestinal transplantation. Study as a whole: Recipients were given multivisceral, liver-intestinal, or isolated intestinal transplants. Tacrolimus and steroids were given for roughly 3 years to all recipients after anti-thymocyte globulin induction. General observations from the study: Allografts of patients with graft-donor T cell macrochimerism showed high graft-versus-host to host-versus-graft clone ratios.

In regard to this clone: Its target is unknown.

The CDR3 is 16 residues long. CDR1 MNHEY and CDR2 SVGAGI come from the germline V gene. Trimming cost V 0 bases and J 1 base, with 10 bases left between them. The data were produced by immunoSEQ multiplex PCR, yet TCRdb's version contains in-frame clones alone and is incomplete. The sample shows approximately 86,000 clones, just under 95% of them seen only once. The chain couples TRBV6-5 to TRBJ2-1; no clear D. The sequencing used unstimulated CD8+ T cells sorted from spleen or lymph node cells, collected before transplant. This receptor was identified in a human donor who was the organ donor for an intestinal transplant. The CDR3 sequence: CASSYSMADSYNEQFF. The DNA for the CDR3 is TGTGCCAGCAGTTACTCGATGGCAGATTCCTACAATGAGCAGTTCTTC.